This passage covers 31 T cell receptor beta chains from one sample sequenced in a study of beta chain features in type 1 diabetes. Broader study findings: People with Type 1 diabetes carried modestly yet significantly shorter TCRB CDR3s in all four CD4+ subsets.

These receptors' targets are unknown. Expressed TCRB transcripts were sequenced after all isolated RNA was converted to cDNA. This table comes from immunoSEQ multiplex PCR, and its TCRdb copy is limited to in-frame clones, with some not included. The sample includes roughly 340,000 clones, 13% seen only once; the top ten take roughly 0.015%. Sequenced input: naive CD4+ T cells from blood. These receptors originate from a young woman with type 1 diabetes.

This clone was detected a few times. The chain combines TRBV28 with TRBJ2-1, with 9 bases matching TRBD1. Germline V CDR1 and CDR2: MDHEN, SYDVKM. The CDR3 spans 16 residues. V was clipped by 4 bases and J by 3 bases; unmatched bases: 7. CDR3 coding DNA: TGTGCCAGCAGTTCCGCCGGGACAGGGCTCTACAATGAGCAGTTCTTC. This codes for CASSSAGTGLYNEQFF. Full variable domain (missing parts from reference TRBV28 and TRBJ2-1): DVKVTQSSRYLVKRTGEKVFLECVQDMDHENMFWYRQDPGLGLRLIYFSYDVKMKEKGDIPEGYSVSREKKERFSLILESASTNQTSMYLCASSSAGTGLYNEQFFGPGTRLTVL.

CDR3 amino acids: CASSGANTEAFF. CDR3 in DNA: TGTGCCAGCTCAGGAGCGAACACTGAAGCTTTCTTT. V gene TRBV18 combines with J gene TRBJ1-1; D remains ambiguous. Germline assignment: CDR1 KGHSH and CDR2 LQKENI. The CDR3 spans 12 residues. Trimming removed 5 bases from V and 1 base from J, with 5 bases in between.

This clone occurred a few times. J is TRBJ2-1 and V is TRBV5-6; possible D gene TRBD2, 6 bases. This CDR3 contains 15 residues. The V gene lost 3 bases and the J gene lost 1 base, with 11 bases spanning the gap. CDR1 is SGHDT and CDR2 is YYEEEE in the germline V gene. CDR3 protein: CASSSGSRSYNEQFF. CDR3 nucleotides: TGTGCCAGCAGCTCCGGGAGTAGGTCCTACAATGAGCAGTTCTTC.

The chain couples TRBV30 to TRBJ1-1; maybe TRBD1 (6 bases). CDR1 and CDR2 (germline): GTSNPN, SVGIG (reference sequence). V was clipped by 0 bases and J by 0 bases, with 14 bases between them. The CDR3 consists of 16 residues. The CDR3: CAWSVTGHFMNTEAFF. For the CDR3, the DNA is TGTGCCTGGAGTGTAACAGGGCATTTTATGAACACTGAAGCTTTCTTT.

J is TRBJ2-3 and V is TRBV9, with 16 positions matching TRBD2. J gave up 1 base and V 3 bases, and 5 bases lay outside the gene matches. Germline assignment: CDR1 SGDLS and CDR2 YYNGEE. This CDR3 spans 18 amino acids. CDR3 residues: CASSEGLAGGPRTDTQYF. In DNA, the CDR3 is TGTGCCAGCAGCGAGGGACTAGCGGGAGGGCCGCGCACAGATACGCAGTATTTT.

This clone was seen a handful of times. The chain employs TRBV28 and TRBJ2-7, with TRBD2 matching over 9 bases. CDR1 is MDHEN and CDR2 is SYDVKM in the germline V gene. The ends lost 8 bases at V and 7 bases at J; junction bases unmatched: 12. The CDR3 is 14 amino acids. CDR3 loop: CASLGSGRMGEQYF. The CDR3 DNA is TGTGCCAGCCTAGGCAGCGGGAGGATGGGGGAGCAGTACTTC.

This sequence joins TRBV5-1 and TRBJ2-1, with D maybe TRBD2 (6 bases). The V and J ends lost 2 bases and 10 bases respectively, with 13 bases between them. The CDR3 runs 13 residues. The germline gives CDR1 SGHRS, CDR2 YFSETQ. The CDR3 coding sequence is TGCGCCAGCAGCTTAACGGACTACGGCGAGCAGTTCTTC. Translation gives CASSLTDYGEQFF.

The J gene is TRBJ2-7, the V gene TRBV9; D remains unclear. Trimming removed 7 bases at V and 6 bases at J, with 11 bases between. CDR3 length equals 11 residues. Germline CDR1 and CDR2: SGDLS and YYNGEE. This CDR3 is CASLAGPEQYV. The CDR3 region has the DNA TGTGCCAGCTTAGCCGGCCCCGAGCAGTACGTC.

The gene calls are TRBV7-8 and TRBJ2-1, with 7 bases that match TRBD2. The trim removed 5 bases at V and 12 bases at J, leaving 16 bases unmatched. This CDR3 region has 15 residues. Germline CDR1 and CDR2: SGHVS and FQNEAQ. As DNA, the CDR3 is TGTGCCAGCAGCCCCCCCGGGACTACTTTGATGGTGCAGTTCTTC. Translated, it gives CASSPPGTTLMVQFF.

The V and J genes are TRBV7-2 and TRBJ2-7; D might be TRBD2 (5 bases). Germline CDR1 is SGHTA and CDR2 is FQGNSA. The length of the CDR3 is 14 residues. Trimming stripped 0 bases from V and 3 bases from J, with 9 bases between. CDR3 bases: TGTGCCAGCAGCTTAGCAGGGAGCGACTACGAGCAGTACTTC. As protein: CASSLAGSDYEQYF.

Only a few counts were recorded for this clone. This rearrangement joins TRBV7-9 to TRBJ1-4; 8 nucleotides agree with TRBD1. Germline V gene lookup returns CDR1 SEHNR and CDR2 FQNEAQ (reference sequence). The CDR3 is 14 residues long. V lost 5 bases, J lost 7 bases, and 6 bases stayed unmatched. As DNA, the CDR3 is TGTGCCAGCAGCCCCCAGGGGGCCGGTGAAAAACTGTTTTTT. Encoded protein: CASSPQGAGEKLFF.

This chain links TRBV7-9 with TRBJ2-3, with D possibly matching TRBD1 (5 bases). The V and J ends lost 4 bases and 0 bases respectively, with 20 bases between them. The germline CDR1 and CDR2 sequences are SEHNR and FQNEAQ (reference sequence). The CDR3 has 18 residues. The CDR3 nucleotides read TGTGCCAGCAGCTCTAATCAGGGCGGTGGCGGAAGCACAGATACGCAGTATTTT. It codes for CASSSNQGGGGSTDTQYF.

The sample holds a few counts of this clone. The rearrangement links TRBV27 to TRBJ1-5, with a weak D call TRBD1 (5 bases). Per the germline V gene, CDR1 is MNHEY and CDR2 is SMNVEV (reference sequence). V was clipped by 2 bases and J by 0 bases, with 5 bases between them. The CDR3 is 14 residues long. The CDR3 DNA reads TGTGCCAGCAGTTTACAGGGTAGCAATCAGCCCCAGCATTTT. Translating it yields CASSLQGSNQPQHF.

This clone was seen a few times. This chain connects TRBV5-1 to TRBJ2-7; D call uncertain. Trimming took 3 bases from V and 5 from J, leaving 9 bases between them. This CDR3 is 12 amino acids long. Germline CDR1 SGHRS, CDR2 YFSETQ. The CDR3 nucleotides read TGCGCCAGCAGCTCCTCCCTCGACGAGCAGTACTTC. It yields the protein CASSSSLDEQYF. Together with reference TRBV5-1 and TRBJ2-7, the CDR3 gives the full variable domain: KAGVTQTPRYLIKTRGQQVTLSCSPISGHRSVSWYQQTPGQGLQFLFEYFSETQRNKGNFPGRFSGRQFSNSRSEMNVSTLELGDSALYLCASSSSLDEQYFGPGTRLTVT.

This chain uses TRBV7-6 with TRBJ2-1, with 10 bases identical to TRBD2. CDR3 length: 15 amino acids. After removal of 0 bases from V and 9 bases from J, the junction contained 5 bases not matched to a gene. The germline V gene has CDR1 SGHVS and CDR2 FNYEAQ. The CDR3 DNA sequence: TGTGCCAGCAGCTTAGCGGCTACTAGCGGGGTTGAGCAGTTCTTC. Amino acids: CASSLAATSGVEQFF.

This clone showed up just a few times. The chain's CDR3 is CAWIGLAGNEQFF. CDR3 coding DNA: TGTGCCTGGATAGGTCTAGCGGGAAATGAGCAGTTCTTC. The rearrangement joins TRBV30 to TRBJ2-1; 9 positions agree with TRBD2. Germline CDR1 and CDR2: GTSNPN and SVGIG (reference sequence). With V trimmed by 4 bases and J by 7 bases, 5 bases remained unmatched. The CDR3 loop spans 13 amino acids.

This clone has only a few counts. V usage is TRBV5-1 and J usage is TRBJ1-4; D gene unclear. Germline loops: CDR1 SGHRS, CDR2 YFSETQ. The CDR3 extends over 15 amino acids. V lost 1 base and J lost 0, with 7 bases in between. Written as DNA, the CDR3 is TGCGCCAGCAGCTTGAGAACGGCAACTAATGAAAAACTGTTTTTT. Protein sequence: CASSLRTATNEKLFF.

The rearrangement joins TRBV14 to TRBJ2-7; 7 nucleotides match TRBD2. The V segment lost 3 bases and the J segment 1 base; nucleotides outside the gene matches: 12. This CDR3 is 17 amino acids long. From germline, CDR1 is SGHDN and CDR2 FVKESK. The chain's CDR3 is CASSQLPGSGLSYEQYF. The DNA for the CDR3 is TGTGCCAGCAGCCAGCTGCCTGGTAGCGGGTTATCCTACGAGCAGTACTTC.

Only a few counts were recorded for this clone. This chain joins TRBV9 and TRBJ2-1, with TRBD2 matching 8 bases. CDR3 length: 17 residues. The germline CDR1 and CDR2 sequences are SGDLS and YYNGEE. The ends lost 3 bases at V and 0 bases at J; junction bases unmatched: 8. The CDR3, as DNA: TGTGCCAGCAGCGCCCGACTAGCGATTCGCTCCTACAATGAGCAGTTCTTC. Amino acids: CASSARLAIRSYNEQFF.

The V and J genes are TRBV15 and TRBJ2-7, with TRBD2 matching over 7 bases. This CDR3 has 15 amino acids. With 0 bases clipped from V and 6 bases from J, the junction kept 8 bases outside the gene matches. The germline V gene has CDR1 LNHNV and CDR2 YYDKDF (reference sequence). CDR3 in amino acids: CATSRDPAGASEQYF. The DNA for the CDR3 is TGTGCCACCAGCAGAGATCCCGCGGGAGCATCCGAGCAGTACTTC. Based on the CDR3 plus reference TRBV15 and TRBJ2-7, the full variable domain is DAMVIQNPRYQVTQFGKPVTLSCSQTLNHNVMYWYQQKSSQAPKLLFHYYDKDFNNEADTPDNFQSRRPNTSFCFLDIRSPGLGDTAMYLCATSRDPAGASEQYFGPGTRLTVT.

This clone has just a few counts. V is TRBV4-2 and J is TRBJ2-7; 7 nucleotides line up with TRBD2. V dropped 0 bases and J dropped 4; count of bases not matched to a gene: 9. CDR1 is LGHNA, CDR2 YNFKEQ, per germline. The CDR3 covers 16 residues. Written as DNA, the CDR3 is TGTGCCAGCAGCCAAGATATCGGCGGGAGTTGGTACGAGCAGTACTTC. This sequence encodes CASSQDIGGSWYEQYF.

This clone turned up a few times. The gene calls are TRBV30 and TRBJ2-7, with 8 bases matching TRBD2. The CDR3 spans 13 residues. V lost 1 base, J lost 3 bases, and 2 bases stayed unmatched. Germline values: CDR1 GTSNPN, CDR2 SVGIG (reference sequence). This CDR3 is CAWSASGLYEQYF. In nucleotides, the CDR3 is TGTGCCTGGAGTGCTAGCGGGCTCTACGAGCAGTACTTC.

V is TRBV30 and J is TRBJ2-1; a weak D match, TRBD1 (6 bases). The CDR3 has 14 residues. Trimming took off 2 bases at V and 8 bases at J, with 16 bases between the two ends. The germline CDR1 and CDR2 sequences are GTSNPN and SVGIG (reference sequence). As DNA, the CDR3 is TGTGCCTGGAGTCGACTACTTGGGGGCGATGAGCAGTTCTTC. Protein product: CAWSRLLGGDEQFF.

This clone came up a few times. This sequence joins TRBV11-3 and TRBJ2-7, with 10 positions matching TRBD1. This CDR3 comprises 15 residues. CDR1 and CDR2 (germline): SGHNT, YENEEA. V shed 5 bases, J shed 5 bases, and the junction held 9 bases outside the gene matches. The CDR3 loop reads CASSRGGTGVHEQYV. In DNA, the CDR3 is TGTGCCAGCAGCCGGGGCGGGACAGGGGTCCACGAGCAGTACGTC.

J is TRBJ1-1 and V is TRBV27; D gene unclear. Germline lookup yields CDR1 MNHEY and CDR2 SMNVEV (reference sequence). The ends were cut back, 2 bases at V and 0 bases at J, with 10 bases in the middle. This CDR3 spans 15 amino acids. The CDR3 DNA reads TGTGCCAGCAGTTTACTTCCCCGGGTGAACACTGAAGCTTTCTTT. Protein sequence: CASSLLPRVNTEAFF.

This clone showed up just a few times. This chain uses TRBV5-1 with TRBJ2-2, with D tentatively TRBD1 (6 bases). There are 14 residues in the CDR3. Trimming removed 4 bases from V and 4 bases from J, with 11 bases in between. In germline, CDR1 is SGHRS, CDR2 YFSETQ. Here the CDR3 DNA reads TGCGCCAGCAGCCCCGGACAGCTCACCGGGGAGCTGTTTTTT. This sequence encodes CASSPGQLTGELFF.

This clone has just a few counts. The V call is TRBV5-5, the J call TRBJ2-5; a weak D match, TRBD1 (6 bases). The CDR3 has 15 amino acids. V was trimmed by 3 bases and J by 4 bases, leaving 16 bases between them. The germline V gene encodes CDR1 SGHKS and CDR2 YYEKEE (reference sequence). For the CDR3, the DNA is TGTGCCAGCAGCTCCGGACAGAGTGCACGAGAGACCCAGTACTTC. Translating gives CASSSGQSARETQYF.

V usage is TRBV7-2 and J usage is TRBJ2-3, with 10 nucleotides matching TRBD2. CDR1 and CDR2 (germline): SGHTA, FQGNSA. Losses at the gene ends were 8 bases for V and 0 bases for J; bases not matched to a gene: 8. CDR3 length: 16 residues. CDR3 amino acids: CASAKTSGISTDTQYF. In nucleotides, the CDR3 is TGTGCCAGCGCAAAAACTAGCGGGATCAGCACAGATACGCAGTATTTT.

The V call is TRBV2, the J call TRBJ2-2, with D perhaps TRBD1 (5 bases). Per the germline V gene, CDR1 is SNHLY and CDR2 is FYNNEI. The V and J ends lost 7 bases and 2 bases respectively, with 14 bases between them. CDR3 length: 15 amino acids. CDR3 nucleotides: TGTGCCAGCACATTAGGCAGGGTTAACACCGGGGAGCTGTTTTTT. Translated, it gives CASTLGRVNTGELFF.

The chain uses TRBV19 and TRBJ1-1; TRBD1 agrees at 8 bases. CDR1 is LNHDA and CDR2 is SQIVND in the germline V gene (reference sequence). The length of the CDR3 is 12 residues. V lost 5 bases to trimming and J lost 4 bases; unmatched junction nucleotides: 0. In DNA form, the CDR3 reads TGTGCCAGTAGTGACAGGGGCACTGAAGCTTTCTTT. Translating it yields CASSDRGTEAFF.

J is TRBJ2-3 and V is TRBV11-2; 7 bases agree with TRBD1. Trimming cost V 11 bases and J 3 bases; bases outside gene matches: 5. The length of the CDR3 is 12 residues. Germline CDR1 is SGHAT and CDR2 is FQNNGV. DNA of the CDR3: TGTGCCTGGGGGACAGTAACAGATACGCAGTATTTT. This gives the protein CAWGTVTDTQYF.